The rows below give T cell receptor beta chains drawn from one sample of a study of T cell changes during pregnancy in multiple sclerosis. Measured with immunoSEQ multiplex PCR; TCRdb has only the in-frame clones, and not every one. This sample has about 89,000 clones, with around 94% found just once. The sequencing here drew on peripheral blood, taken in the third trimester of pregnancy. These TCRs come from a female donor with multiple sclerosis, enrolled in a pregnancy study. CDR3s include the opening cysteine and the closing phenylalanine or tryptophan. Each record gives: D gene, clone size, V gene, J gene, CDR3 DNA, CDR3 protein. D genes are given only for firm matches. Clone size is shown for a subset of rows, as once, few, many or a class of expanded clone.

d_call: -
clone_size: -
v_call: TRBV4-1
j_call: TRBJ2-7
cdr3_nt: TGCGCCAGCAGCCAAGAAGAAACAGGGACCTACGAGCAGTACTTC
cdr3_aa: CASSQEETGTYEQYF

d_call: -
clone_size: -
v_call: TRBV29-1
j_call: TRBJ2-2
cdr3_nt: TGCAGCGTTGGCGGCGGGATCACCGGGGAGCTGTTTTTT
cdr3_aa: CSVGGGITGELFF

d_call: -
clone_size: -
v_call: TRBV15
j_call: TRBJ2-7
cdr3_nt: TGTGCCACCAGCAGACCTGGTACGGGTGAGCAGTACTTC
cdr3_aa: CATSRPGTGEQYF

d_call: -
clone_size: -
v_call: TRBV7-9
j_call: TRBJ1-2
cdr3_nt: TGTGCCAGCAGCACTCAGGGGCTACCTAACTATGGCTACACCTTC
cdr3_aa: CASSTQGLPNYGYTF

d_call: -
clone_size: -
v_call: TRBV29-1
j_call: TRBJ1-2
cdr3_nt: TGCAGCGTTGGTGGATTCGGGGGCTATGGCTACACCTTC
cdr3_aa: CSVGGFGGYGYTF

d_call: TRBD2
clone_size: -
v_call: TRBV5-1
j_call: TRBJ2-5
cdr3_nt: TGCGCCAGCAGTGATTCTAGCGGGAGATTTGAGACCCAGTACTTC
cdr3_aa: CASSDSSGRFETQYF

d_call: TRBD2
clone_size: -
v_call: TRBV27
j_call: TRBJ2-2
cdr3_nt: TGTGCCAGCAATGGCCTGGGGACTAGCGGGAAACGCGGGGAGCTGTTTTTT
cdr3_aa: CASNGLGTSGKRGELFF

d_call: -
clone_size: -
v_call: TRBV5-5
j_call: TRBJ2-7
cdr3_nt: TGTGCCAGCAGCACCCGAGAGGTGTACGAGCAGTACTTC
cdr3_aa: CASSTREVYEQYF

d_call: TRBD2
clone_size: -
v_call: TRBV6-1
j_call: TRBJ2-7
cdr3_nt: TGTGCCAGCAGTAGCGGGAGGAGCTACGAGCAGTACTTC
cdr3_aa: CASSSGRSYEQYF

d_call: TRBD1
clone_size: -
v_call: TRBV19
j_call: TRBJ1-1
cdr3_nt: TGTGCCAGTAGTACTTCAGGGGGCTTGGTTCTCATGAACACTGAAGCTTTCTTT
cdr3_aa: CASSTSGGLVLMNTEAFF

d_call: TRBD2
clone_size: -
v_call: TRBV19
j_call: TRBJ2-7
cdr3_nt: TGTGCCAGTAGCCGGGACTACCGCTACGAGCAGTACTTC
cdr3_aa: CASSRDYRYEQYF

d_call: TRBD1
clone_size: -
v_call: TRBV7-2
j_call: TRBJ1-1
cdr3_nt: TGTGCCAGCAGCCCGGACAGGGGGAACACTGAAGCTTTCTTT
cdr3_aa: CASSPDRGNTEAFF

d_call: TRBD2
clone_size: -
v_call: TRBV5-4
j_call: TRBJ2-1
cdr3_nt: TGTGCCAGCAGCCCGCGGACTAGAGACTACAATGAGCAGTTCTTC
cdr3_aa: CASSPRTRDYNEQFF

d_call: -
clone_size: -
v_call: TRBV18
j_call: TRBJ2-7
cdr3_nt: TGTGCCAGCTCAACATCGTCGGGGAACTCCTACGAGCAGTACTTC
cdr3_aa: CASSTSSGNSYEQYF

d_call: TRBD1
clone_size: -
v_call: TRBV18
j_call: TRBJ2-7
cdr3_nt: TGTGCCAGCTCGCAGGACAGGGGGCGCTCCTACGAGCAGTACTTC
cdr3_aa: CASSQDRGRSYEQYF

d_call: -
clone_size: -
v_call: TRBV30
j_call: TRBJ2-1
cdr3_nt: TGTGCCTGGAGTCCTCGACTGGAGCAGTTCTTC
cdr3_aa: CAWSPRLEQFF

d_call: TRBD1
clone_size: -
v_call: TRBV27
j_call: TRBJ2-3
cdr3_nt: TGTGCCAGCAGCCACATTCCCGGGACAGGCGCCACAGATACGCAGTATTTT
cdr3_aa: CASSHIPGTGATDTQYF

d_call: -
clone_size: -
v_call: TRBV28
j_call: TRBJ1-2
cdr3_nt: TGTGCCAGCGGGGGGGGAACCTATGGCTACACCTTC
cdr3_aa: CASGGGTYGYTF

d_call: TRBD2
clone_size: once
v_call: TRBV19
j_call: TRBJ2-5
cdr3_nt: TGTGCCAGTAGTAGAGGGGCTAGCGGGAGGCCTGCCCAAGAGACCCAGTACTTC
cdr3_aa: CASSRGASGRPAQETQYF

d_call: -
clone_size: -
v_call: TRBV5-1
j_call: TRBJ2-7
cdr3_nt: TGCGCCAGCAGCTTTCTGGGAGGCGAGCAGTACTTC
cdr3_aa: CASSFLGGEQYF

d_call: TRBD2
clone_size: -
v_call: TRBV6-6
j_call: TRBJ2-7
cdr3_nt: TGTGCCAGCAGTAGACTAGAAGGACTAGCGCCCTACGAGCAGTACTTC
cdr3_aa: CASSRLEGLAPYEQYF

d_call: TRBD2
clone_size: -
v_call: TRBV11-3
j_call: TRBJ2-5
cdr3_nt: TGTGCCAGCAGCCGTGGGGGCCTAGCGGGAGTGGAGACCCAGTACTTC
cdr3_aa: CASSRGGLAGVETQYF

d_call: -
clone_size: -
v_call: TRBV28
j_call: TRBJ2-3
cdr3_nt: TGTGCCAGCAGCCCAGGACCGGGGGGCACAGATACGCAGTATTTT
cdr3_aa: CASSPGPGGTDTQYF

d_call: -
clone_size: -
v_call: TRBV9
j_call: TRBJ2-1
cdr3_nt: TGTGCCAGCAGCGTAGCAGGGATGGACGAGCAGTTCTTC
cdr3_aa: CASSVAGMDEQFF

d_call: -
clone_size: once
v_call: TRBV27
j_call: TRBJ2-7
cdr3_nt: TGTGCCAGCAGTTTAGCGGAATCCTACGAGCAGTACTTC
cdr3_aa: CASSLAESYEQYF

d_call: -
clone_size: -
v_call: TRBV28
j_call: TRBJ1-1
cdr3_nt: TGTGCCAGCAGCCTCGTCCACACTGAAGCTTTCTTT
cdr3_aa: CASSLVHTEAFF

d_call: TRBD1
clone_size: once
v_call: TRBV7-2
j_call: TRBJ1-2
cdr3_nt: TGTGCCAGCAGCTTAGCGCCAGCAGGGGGCGCGGGTGGCTACACCTTC
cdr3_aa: CASSLAPAGGAGGYTF

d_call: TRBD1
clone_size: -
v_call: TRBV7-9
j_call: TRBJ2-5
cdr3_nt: TGTGCCAGCAGCGGCCGGGACAGGGGGCCCCAAGAGACCCAGTACTTC
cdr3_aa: CASSGRDRGPQETQYF

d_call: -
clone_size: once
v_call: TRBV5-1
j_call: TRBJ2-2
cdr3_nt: TGCGCCAGCAGCTTTACAGGGCTCACCGGGGAGCTGTTTTTT
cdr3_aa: CASSFTGLTGELFF

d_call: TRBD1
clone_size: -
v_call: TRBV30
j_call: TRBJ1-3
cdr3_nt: TGTGCCTGGAGGCGGACAGGAAACACCATACATTTT
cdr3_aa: CAWRRTGNTIHF

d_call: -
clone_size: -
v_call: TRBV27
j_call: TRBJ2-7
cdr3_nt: TGTGCCAGCAGTTTATTGTTCCACAGTTCCTACGAGCAGTACTTC
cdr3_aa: CASSLLFHSSYEQYF

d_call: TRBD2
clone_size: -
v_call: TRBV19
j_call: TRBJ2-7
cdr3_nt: TGTGCCAGTAGCTTCGAAACGGGAGGTTACGAGCAGTACTTC
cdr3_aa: CASSFETGGYEQYF

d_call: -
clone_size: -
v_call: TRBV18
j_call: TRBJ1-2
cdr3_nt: TGTGCCAGCTCCGGGCAGGGGCTCAACTATGGCTACACCTTC
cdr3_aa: CASSGQGLNYGYTF

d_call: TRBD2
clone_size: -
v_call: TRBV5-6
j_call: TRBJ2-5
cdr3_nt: TGTGCCAGCAGCTTGAGGCTAGCGGGAGGAGAGACCCAGTACTTC
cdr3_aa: CASSLRLAGGETQYF

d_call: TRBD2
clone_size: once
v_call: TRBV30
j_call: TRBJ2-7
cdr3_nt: TGTGCCTGGAGCCGAAGCTGGACTAGCGACGAGCAGTACTTC
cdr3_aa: CAWSRSWTSDEQYF

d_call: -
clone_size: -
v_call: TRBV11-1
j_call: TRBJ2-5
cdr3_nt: TGTGCCAGCAGCCCCGGGGTAGCGCGGGACCAAGAGACCCAGTACTTC
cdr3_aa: CASSPGVARDQETQYF

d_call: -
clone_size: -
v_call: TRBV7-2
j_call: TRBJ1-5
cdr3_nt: TGTGCCAGCAGCTTAGGGGGAGTCAATCAGCCCCAGCATTTT
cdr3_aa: CASSLGGVNQPQHF

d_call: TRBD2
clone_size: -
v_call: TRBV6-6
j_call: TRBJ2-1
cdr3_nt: TGTGCCAGCAGTTACTACGGTAGCGGGAGAGGAGAGCAGTTCTTC
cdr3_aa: CASSYYGSGRGEQFF

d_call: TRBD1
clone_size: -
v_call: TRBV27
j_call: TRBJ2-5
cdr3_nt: TGTGCCAGCAGTTTGCCCCCGGGACAGGGCCGGACCCAGTACTTC
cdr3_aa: CASSLPPGQGRTQYF

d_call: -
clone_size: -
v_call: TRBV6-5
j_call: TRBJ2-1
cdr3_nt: TGTGCCAGCCGGTCTAGGTACAATGAGCAGTTCTTC
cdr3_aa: CASRSRYNEQFF

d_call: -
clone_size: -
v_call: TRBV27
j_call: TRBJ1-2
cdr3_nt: TGTGCCAGCAGTTTCAGTCAGGGATATGGCTACACCTTC
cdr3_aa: CASSFSQGYGYTF

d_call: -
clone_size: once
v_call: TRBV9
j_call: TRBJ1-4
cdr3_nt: TGTGCCAGCAGCGTAGTAGGGGGAGTAGCTATGATACTGTTTTTT
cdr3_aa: CASSVVGGVAMILFF

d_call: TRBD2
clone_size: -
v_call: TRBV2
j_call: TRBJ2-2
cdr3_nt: TGTGCCAGCAGTGGGGTAGCGGGAGGGACCGGGGAGCTGTTTTTT
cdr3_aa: CASSGVAGGTGELFF

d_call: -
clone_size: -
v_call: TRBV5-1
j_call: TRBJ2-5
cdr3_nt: TGCGCCAGCAGCCTTCGACAGATAAAACAAGAGACCCAGTACTTC
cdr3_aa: CASSLRQIKQETQYF

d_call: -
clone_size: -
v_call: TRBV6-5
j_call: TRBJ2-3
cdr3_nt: TGTGCCAGCAGTTACAGGAGTACCGTCACAGATACGCAGTATTTT
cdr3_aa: CASSYRSTVTDTQYF

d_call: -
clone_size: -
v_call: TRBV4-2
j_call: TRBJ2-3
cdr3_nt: TGTGCCAGCAGCCTTGGCTTAGATACGCAGTATTTT
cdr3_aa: CASSLGLDTQYF

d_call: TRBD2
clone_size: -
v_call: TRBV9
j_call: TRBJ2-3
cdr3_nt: TGTGCCAGCTCCGGACTAGCGGGAGCAGATACGCAGTATTTT
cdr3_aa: CASSGLAGADTQYF

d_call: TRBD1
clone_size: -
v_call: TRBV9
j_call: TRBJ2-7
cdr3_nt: TGTGCCAGCAGCGTCGGGACAGCCTACGAGCAGTACTTC
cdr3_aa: CASSVGTAYEQYF

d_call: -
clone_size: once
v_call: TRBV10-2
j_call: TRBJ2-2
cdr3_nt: TGCGCCAGCACCCAGCCGGGCAGGCGGGTTGGGGAGCTGTTTTTT
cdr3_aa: CASTQPGRRVGELFF

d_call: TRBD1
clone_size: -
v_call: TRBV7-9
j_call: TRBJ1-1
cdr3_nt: TGTGCCAGCAGCTTACCGGCTATGGAAACAGGGGAGAACACTGAAGCTTTCTTT
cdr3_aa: CASSLPAMETGENTEAFF

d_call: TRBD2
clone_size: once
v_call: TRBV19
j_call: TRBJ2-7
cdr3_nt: TGTGCCAGTAGTATGGTGACAGTCGGTCCGGGAGGTAGCTACGAGCAGTACTTC
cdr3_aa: CASSMVTVGPGGSYEQYF

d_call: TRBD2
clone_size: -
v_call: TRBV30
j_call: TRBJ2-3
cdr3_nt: TGTGCCTGGAGTGTAGGCCTCAGCGGGAGAGGAGGTACGCAGTATTTT
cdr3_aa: CAWSVGLSGRGGTQYF

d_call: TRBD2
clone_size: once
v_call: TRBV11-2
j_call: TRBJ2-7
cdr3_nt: TGTGCCAGCAGCTTAGTTCCGGGAGGCGACGAGCAGTACTTC
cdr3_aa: CASSLVPGGDEQYF

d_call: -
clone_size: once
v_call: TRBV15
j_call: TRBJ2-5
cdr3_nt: TGTGCCACCAGCAGAGACCGCGGGCAGGCGATGAGGGAGACCCAGTACTTC
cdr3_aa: CATSRDRGQAMRETQYF

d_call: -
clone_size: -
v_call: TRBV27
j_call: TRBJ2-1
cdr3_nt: TGTGCCAGCAGTTTAGGGGGCACGGCCTACAATGAGCAGTTCTTC
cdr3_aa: CASSLGGTAYNEQFF

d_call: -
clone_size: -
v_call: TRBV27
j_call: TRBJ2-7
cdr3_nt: TGTGCCAGCAGTTTAGGGCTCTCCTACGAGCAGTACTTC
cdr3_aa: CASSLGLSYEQYF

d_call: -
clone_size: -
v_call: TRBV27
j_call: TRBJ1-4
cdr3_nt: TGTGCCAGCAGTTTAGTCGGGGGGCGGGGTGAAAAACTGTTTTTT
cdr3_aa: CASSLVGGRGEKLFF

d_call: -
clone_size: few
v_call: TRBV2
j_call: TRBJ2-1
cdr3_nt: TGTGCCAGCAGTGCCGGGACTGTATCCTACAATGAGCAGTTCTTC
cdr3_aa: CASSAGTVSYNEQFF

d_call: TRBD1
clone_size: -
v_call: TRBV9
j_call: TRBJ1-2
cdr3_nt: TGTGCCAGCAGCCCTCGACAGGGGGGTAACTATGGCTACACCTTC
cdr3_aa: CASSPRQGGNYGYTF

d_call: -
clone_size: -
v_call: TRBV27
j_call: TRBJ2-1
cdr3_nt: TGTGCCATCTCACGACTAGTTGGCGGTGAGCAGTTCTTC
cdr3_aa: CAISRLVGGEQFF